One sample yielded the 20 T cell receptor beta chains listed below, sequenced in a study of control samples from healthy donors and cancer patients. The repertoire was sequenced with immunoSEQ multiplex PCR; TCRdb's copy has only in-frame clones and lacks some. The sample records 120,000 or so clones, roughly 84% being singletons. The specimen was blood. The receptors were gathered from a man aged 40-55 years in good health.

The gene calls are TRBV5-8 and TRBJ1-5; D is unclear. In germline, CDR1 is SGHTS, CDR2 YDEGEE. The CDR3 extends over 14 amino acids. Deletions cut 7 bases from V and 0 bases from J, with 11 bases between. The CDR3 nucleotides read TGTGCCAGCGTCGGTAGGGCTAGCAATCAGCCCCAGCATTTT. Protein: CASVGRASNQPQHF.

This sequence joins TRBV24-1 and TRBJ2-1; TRBD2 might be the D (5 bases). CDR1 and CDR2 from the germline V gene are KGHDR and SFDVKD. The CDR3 covers 17 residues. Trimming left V 4 bases short and J 4 bases short, with 19 bases between. DNA for the CDR3: TGTGCCACCAGTGACCCCCAGGACTGGGCCAAGTACAATGAGCAGTTCTTC. Translating gives CATSDPQDWAKYNEQFF.

By share of the sample, this clone is large (0.1 to 1%). The CDR3 loop reads CASSLEGVTEAFF. CDR3 DNA: TGTGCCAGCAGCTTAGAGGGGGTAACTGAAGCTTTCTTT. The chain links TRBV11-2 to TRBJ1-1; tentative D call: TRBD1 (5 bases). Between the trimmed V and J ends, which lost 0 bases and 5 bases, there was a span of 7 bases. The CDR3 is 13 residues long. Germline loops: CDR1 SGHAT, CDR2 FQNNGV.

The V gene is TRBV5-5, the J gene TRBJ2-7, with 7 nucleotides matching TRBD1. The V and J ends lost 1 base and 3 bases, in that order; junction bases with no gene match: 7. Germline assignment: CDR1 SGHKS and CDR2 YYEKEE (reference sequence). The CDR3 extends over 15 amino acids. This CDR3 reads CASSLSTTGIYEQYF. CDR3 coding DNA: TGTGCCAGCAGCTTGAGCACGACAGGGATCTACGAGCAGTACTTC.

V usage is TRBV12-3 or TRBV12-4 and J usage is TRBJ2-1; TRBD2 might be the D (6 bases). The length of the CDR3 is 13 residues. With 7 bases removed from V and 10 bases from J, the gap between germline ends came to 17 bases. The CDR3 DNA reads as TGTGCCAGCACCTCCTTCGGGGGAGCGGAGCAGTTCTTC. This codes for CASTSFGGAEQFF.

As for this clone: Other DNA sequences within the sample encode an identical CDR3. The chain carries TRBV11-3 and TRBJ2-3; D might be TRBD2 (5 bases). This CDR3 is 11 amino acids long. Looked up from germline, CDR1 is SGHNT and CDR2 is YENEEA. Trimming took off 5 bases at V and 6 bases at J, with 6 bases between the two ends. The DNA for the CDR3 is TGTGCCAGCAGCCGCGGGGATACGCAGTATTTT. Translating gives CASSRGDTQYF.

J is TRBJ1-2 and V is TRBV6-4; TRBD1 might be the D (6 bases). This CDR3 spans 12 amino acids. Germline V lookup: CDR1 MRHNA, CDR2 SNTAGT. V lost 8 bases, J lost 6 bases, and 13 bases lay in between. The CDR3 here is CASSRGANGYTF. The CDR3, as DNA: TGTGCCAGCTCTAGGGGGGCCAATGGCTACACCTTC.

The chain is built from TRBV7-2 and TRBJ2-1; D is perhaps TRBD1 or TRBD2 (5 bases each). V was trimmed by 1 base and J by 12 bases, leaving 10 bases between them. This CDR3 has 12 amino acids. The germline gives CDR1 SGHTA, CDR2 FQGNSA. The CDR3 nucleotides are TGTGCCAGCAGCTTAGACGGGACGGGGCAGTTCTTC. This encodes CASSLDGTGQFF.

The chain combines TRBV18 with TRBJ2-5, with D perhaps being TRBD1 or TRBD2 (5 bases each). Deletions cut 1 base from V and 2 bases from J, with 17 bases between. Looked up from germline, CDR1 is KGHSH and CDR2 is LQKENI. This CDR3 region has 17 residues. The CDR3 DNA is TGTGCCAGCTCACCACTGGCCAGGGTAGGAGGTCAAGAGACCCAGTACTTC. Its protein product is CASSPLARVGGQETQYF.

V usage is TRBV7-9 and J usage is TRBJ1-4, with 8 bases matching TRBD1. The V gene end was trimmed by 5 bases and the J gene end by 10 bases; junction bases not matched to a gene: 3. The CDR3 has 12 residues. Germline values: CDR1 SEHNR, CDR2 FQNEAQ (reference sequence). CDR3 nucleotide sequence: TGTGCCAGCAGCGCGGACAGGGCAAAACTGTTTTTT. This encodes CASSADRAKLFF.

The chain uses TRBV5-1 and TRBJ1-1; D gene uncertain. Germline-derived CDR1 and CDR2 are SGHRS and YFSETQ. Trimming left V 3 bases short and J 1 base short, with 19 bases between. The CDR3 spans 17 residues. The CDR3, as DNA: TGCGCCAGCAGCTCGCCCCTAGGGATGCCCACGAACACTGAAGCTTTCTTT. It is translated as CASSSPLGMPTNTEAFF.

V is TRBV24-1 and J is TRBJ2-5, with a possible D match to TRBD1 (6 bases). The germline V gene has CDR1 KGHDR and CDR2 SFDVKD. With 10 bases removed from V and 5 bases from J, the gap between germline ends came to 13 bases. The CDR3 covers 12 residues. DNA of the CDR3: TGTGCCACTAACAGGGCCGGGGAGACCCAGTACTTC. It specifies CATNRAGETQYF.

CDR3 DNA: TGTGCCAGCAGCGTAGAACCACGGGGGAATGAAAAACTGTTTTTT. Amino acid sequence: CASSVEPRGNEKLFF. The genes are TRBV9 and TRBJ1-4; possibly TRBD1 for D (5 bases). V lost 0 bases, J lost 5 bases, and 11 bases lay in between. Germline V lookup: CDR1 SGDLS, CDR2 YYNGEE. This CDR3 has 15 residues.

The chain uses TRBV25-1 and TRBJ2-1, with D possibly called TRBD1 or TRBD2 (6 bases each). Germline V gene sequence: CDR1 MGHDK, CDR2 SYGVNS. The CDR3 extends over 15 amino acids. V lost 3 bases and J 6 bases, leaving 15 bases between the germline ends. CDR3 loop: CASSDTGGWGNEQFF. Here the CDR3 DNA reads TGTGCCAGCAGTGATACCGGGGGCTGGGGCAATGAGCAGTTCTTC.

The rearrangement joins TRBV12-5 to TRBJ2-2; 9 bases are a match to TRBD1. CDR3 size: 19 residues. With 6 bases clipped from V and 4 bases from J, the junction kept 18 bases outside the gene matches. Germline CDR1 is LGHNT and CDR2 is FRNRAP. The CDR3 coding sequence is TGTGCTAGTGGCTCTCCTAAATCTACAGGGGGCCTTGGCACCGGGGAGCTGTTTTTT. Translation: CASGSPKSTGGLGTGELFF.

The chain couples TRBV5-6 to TRBJ2-3; D gene ambiguous. Trimming left V 0 bases short and J 6 bases short, with 14 bases between. Germline-derived CDR1 and CDR2 are SGHDT and YYEEEE. The CDR3 extends over 15 amino acids. The chain's CDR3 is CASSLVGLRKDTQYF. The CDR3 region has the DNA TGTGCCAGCAGCTTGGTTGGTCTTCGGAAGGATACGCAGTATTTT.

V is TRBV6-1 and J is TRBJ1-3, with D hard to call. Germline V gene lookup returns CDR1 MNHNS and CDR2 SASEGT. The CDR3 is 14 amino acids. Trimming removed 3 bases at V and 2 bases at J, with 8 bases between. Here the CDR3 reads CASSDYGAGNTIYF. In nucleotides, the CDR3 is TGTGCCAGCAGTGATTATGGGGCTGGAAACACCATATATTTT.

The chain joins TRBV7-8 to TRBJ1-1; 7 positions match TRBD1. The germline V gene encodes CDR1 SGHVS and CDR2 FQNEAQ. Germline trimming cut 5 bases from V and 1 base from J; bases unmatched to any gene: 4. This CDR3 is 14 amino acids long. The CDR3 coding sequence is TGTGCCAGCAGCATCAGACAGGGGAACACTGAAGCTTTCTTT. Its translation: CASSIRQGNTEAFF.

This clone was detected once. This sample includes further DNA sequences coding for the same CDR3. V is TRBV6-2 or TRBV6-3 and J is TRBJ2-3; the D is unclear. The CDR3 is made up of 13 amino acids. CDR1 is MNHEY, CDR2 SVGEGT, per germline. The V and J ends lost 2 bases and 2 bases respectively, with 5 bases between them. CDR3 region: CASSYLYTDTQYF. The CDR3, as DNA: TGTGCCAGCAGTTACCTATACACAGATACGCAGTATTTT.

This chain links TRBV13 with TRBJ1-5; 10 nucleotides line up with TRBD1. V trimming: 5 bases; J trimming: 6 bases; junction bases outside the gene matches: 7. CDR1 and CDR2 from the germline V gene are PRHDT and FYEKMQ (reference sequence). This CDR3 contains 15 residues. CDR3 sequence reads: CASSVGTGDFQPQHF. The CDR3 region has the DNA TGTGCCAGCAGCGTCGGGACAGGGGATTTTCAGCCCCAGCATTTT. The full variable domain, its missing parts supplied by reference TRBV13 and TRBJ1-5, is AAGVIQSPRHLIKEKRETATLKCYPIPRHDTVYWYQQGPGQDPQFLISFYEKMQSDKGSIPDRFSAQQFSDYHSELNMSSLELGDSALYFCASSVGTGDFQPQHFGDGTRLSIL.